A single sample gave rise to the 11 T cell receptor beta chains below, sequenced in a study of T cells after yellow fever vaccination. Via MiXCR, TCRdb re-called the 5' RACE reads, giving one row per CDR3 protein. Of about 350,000 distinct CDR3 sequences listed, approximately 12% are singletons. The source was CD4+ T cells sorted from PBMCs, collected 15 days after the yellow fever booster vaccination. The receptors were gathered from a man between 18 and 29 years old who received the YFV17D yellow fever vaccine.

V gene TRBV5-8 combines with J gene TRBJ1-2; D uncertain. Between the trimmed V and J ends, which lost 5 bases and 3 bases, there was a span of 5 bases. In germline, CDR1 is SGHTS, CDR2 YDEGEE. CDR3 length: 11 amino acids. The CDR3 coding sequence is TGTGCCAGCAGAATGTACTATGGCTACACCTTC. Its protein product is CASRMYYGYTF.

This clonotype was found many times. CDR3: CASSLLGFTEAFF. CDR3 nucleotide sequence: TGTGCCAGCAGTTTACTGGGGTTCACTGAAGCTTTCTTT. The rearrangement uses TRBV12-3 or TRBV12-4 and TRBJ1-1; D gene ambiguous. The CDR3 is 13 amino acids. V gave up 2 bases and J gave up 4 bases, with 8 bases separating them.

The sample holds a few counts of this clonotype. J is TRBJ2-7 and V is TRBV18, with D perhaps assigned TRBD1 or TRBD2 (5 bases each). The CDR3 is 13 residues long. In germline, CDR1 is KGHSH, CDR2 LQKENI. Trimming removed 2 bases from V and 2 bases from J, with 7 bases in between. This chain's CDR3 is CASSPVGAYEQYV. CDR3 in DNA: TGTGCCAGCTCACCAGTGGGGGCCTACGAGCAGTACGTC.

The V gene is TRBV12-3 or TRBV12-4, the J gene TRBJ1-5; D is uncertain. Trimming stripped 7 bases from V and 0 bases from J, with 19 bases between. The length of the CDR3 is 17 residues. The CDR3 is CASTPSGSPNSNQPQHF. DNA of the CDR3: TGTGCCAGCACCCCGTCGGGCAGTCCGAATAGCAATCAGCCCCAGCATTTT.

The chain recombines TRBV10-1 with TRBJ2-3, with 8 bases fitting TRBD2. Germline CDR1 is WNHNN and CDR2 is SYGVQD (reference sequence). The CDR3 consists of 15 residues. V lost 5 bases to trimming and J lost 7 bases; unmatched junction nucleotides: 11. CDR3 protein: CASSPRAGGSYTQYF. CDR3 nucleotide sequence: TGCGCCAGCAGTCCCCGGGCGGGGGGCTCGTATACGCAGTATTTT.

This clonotype has a handful of counts. The rearrangement joins TRBV6-5 to TRBJ2-1; TRBD2 agrees at 12 bases. After removal of 6 bases from V and 10 bases from J, the junction contained 10 bases not matched to a gene. The germline V gene encodes CDR1 MNHEY and CDR2 SVGAGI. This CDR3 spans 15 amino acids. CDR3 sequence (DNA): TGTGCCAGCAGACCAGGACTAGCGGGGACCCGGGAGCAGTTCTTC. This sequence encodes CASRPGLAGTREQFF.

In this sample, this clonotype turned up a few times. The chain couples TRBV20-1 to TRBJ2-6; D ambiguous. This CDR3 region has 17 residues. Germline loops: CDR1 DFQATT, CDR2 SNEGSKA (reference sequence). V gave up 6 bases and J gave up 0 bases, with 18 bases separating them. The CDR3 loop reads CSASPTATSSGANVLTF. CDR3 sequence (DNA): TGCAGTGCGTCACCCACTGCCACAAGCTCTGGGGCCAACGTCCTGACTTTC.

The V gene is TRBV12-3 or TRBV12-4, the J gene TRBJ1-2, with TRBD1 identical over 7 bases. The CDR3 covers 15 residues. Germline trimming cut 5 bases from V and 5 bases from J; bases unmatched to any gene: 11. DNA for the CDR3: TGTGCCAGCAGTGATTCGGGACAGCTCGAATATGGCTACACCTTC. The encoded protein is CASSDSGQLEYGYTF.

The chain has TRBV6-5 and TRBJ1-4; D is ambiguous. Germline lookup yields CDR1 MNHEY and CDR2 SVGAGI. This CDR3 region has 13 residues. Trimming took 2 bases from V and 6 from J, leaving 7 bases between them. CDR3 sequence: CASSYREYEKLFF. CDR3 DNA sequence: TGTGCCAGCAGTTACAGGGAATATGAAAAACTGTTTTTT.

This clonotype was counted a few times. The chain joins TRBV6-7 to TRBJ2-5, with a weak D call TRBD2 (5 bases). TRBV6-7 is filed as an ORF, its function uncertain. CDR3 length: 14 residues. Trimming stripped 2 bases from V and 4 bases from J, with 11 bases between. DNA of the CDR3: TGTGCCAGCAGTTACCGTCCTAGCCCAGAGACCCAGTACTTC. It yields the protein CASSYRPSPETQYF.

This clonotype has ten or more counts. V gene TRBV4-1 combines with J gene TRBJ2-5; 7 nucleotides match TRBD1. The ends lost 4 bases at V and 5 bases at J; junction bases unmatched: 7. CDR1 and CDR2 from the germline V gene are MGHRA and YSYEKL. The CDR3 covers 14 residues. The CDR3 is CASSREQGRETQYF. The CDR3 DNA reads TGCGCCAGCAGCCGAGAACAGGGGCGGGAGACCCAGTACTTC.